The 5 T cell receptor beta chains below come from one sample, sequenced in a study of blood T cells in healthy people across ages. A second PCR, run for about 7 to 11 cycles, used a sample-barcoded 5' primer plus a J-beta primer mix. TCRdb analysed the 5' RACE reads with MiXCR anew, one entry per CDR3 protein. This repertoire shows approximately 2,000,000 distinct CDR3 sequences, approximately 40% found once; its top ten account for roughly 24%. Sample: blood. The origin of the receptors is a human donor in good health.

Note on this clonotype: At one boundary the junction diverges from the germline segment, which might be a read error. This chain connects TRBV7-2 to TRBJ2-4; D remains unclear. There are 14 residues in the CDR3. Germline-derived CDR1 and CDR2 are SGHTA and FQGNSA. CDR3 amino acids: CASSLGGAKNIRYF. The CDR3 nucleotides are TGTGCCAGCAGCTTAGGTGGCGCCAAAAACATTCGGTACTTC.

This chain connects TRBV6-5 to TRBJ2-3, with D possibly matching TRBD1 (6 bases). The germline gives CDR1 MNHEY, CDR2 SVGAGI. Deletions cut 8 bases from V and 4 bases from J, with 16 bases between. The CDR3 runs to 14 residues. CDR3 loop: CASFGQMNPDTQYF. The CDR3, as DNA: TGTGCCAGCTTTGGACAGATGAACCCAGATACGCAGTATTTT.

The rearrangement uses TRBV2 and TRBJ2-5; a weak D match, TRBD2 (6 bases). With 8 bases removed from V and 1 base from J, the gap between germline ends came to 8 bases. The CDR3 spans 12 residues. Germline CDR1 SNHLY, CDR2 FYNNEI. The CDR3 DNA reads TGTGCCAGCGGACTAATCCAAGAGACCCAGTACTTC. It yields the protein CASGLIQETQYF.

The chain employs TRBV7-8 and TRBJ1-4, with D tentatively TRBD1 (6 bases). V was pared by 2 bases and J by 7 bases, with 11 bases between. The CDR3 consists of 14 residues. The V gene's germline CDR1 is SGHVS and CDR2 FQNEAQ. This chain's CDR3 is CASSLNRASEKLFF. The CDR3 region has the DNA TGTGCCAGCAGCTTAAACAGGGCGAGTGAAAAACTGTTTTTT.

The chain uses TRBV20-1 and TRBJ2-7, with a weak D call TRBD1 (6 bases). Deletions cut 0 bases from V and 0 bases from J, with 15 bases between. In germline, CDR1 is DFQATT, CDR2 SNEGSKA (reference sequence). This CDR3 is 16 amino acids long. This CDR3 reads CSARDLTGRPSYEQYF. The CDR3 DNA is TGCAGTGCTAGAGATCTGACAGGCCGACCCTCCTACGAGCAGTACTTC.